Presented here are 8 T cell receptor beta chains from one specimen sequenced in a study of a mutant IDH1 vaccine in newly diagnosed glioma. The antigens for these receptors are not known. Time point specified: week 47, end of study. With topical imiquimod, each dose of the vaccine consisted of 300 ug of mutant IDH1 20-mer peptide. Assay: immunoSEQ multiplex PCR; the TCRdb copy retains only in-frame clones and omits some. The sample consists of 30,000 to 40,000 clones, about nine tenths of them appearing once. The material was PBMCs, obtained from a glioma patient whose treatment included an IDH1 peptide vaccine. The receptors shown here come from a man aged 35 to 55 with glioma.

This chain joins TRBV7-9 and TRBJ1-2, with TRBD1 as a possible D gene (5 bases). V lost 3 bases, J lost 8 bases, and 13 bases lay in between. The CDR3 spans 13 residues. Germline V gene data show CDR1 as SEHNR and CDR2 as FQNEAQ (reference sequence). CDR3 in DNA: TGTGCCAGCAGCTTTCCAGGGTGGTTGGGCTACACCTTC. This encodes CASSFPGWLGYTF.

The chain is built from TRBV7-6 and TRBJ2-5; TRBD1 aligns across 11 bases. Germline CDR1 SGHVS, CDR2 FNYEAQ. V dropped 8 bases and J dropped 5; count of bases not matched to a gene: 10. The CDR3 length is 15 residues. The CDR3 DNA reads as TGTGCCAGCGGCCAGGACAGGGGGCGCTCGGAGACCCAGTACTTC. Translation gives CASGQDRGRSETQYF.

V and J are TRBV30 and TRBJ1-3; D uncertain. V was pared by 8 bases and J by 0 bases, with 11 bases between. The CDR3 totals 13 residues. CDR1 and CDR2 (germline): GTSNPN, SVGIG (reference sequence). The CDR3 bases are TGTGCCGGCCAGACGGACTCTGGAAACACCATATATTTT. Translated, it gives CAGQTDSGNTIYF.

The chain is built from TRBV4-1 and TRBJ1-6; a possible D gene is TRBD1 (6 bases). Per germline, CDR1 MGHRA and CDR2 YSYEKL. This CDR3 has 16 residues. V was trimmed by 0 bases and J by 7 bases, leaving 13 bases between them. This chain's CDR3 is CASSQDRPGENSPLHF. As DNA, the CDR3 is TGCGCCAGCAGCCAAGATCGGCCAGGGGAAAATTCACCCCTCCACTTT.

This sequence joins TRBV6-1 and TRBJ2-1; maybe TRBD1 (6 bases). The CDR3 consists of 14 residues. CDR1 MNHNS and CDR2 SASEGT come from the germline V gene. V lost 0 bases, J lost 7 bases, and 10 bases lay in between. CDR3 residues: CASSEAGQYNEQFF. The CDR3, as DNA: TGTGCCAGCAGTGAAGCCGGACAGTATAATGAGCAGTTCTTC.

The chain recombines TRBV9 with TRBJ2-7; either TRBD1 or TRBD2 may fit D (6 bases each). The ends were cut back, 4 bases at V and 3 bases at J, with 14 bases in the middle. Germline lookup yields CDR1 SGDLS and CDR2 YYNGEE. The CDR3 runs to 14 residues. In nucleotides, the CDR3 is TGTGCCAGCAGCCCCTCTGGGGGGCTCTACGAGCAGTACTTC. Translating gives CASSPSGGLYEQYF.

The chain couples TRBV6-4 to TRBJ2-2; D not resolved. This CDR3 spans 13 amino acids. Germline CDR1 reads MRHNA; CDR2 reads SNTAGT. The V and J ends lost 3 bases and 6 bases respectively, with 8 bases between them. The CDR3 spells CASSERLSGELFF. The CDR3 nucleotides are TGTGCCAGCAGTGAACGGCTATCCGGGGAGCTGTTTTTT.

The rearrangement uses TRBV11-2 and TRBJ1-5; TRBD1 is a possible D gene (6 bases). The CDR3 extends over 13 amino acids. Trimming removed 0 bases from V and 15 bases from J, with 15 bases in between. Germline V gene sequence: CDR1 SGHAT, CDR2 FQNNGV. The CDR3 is CASSLERKGVLHF. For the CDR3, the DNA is TGTGCCAGCAGCTTAGAACGGAAGGGGGTCCTGCATTTT.